Reported below is one T cell receptor (beta chain). CD4+ cells yielded CD45RA+ naive and CD45RA-negative memory subsets. These data originate in a study of shared clonotypes between healthy human individuals. TCRdb's copy holds only in-frame clones and misses some; the assay was immunoSEQ multiplex PCR. The data hold roughly 2,300,000 clones, with 92% observed a single time. CDR3 length: 13 amino acids. V shed 10 bases and J shed 1 base, with 13 bases lying between them. Germline lookup yields CDR1 ENHRY and CDR2 SYGVKD. Sequencing used naive CD4+ T cells from PBMCs. Sample subset: CD45RA+ positively selected. The chain links TRBV10-3 to TRBJ1-1, with D unclear. The TCR originated in a man younger than 35 in good health. Some clones in this sample may be carry-over from other donors' samples. CDR3: CATGVSQNTEAFF. The CDR3 DNA sequence: TGTGCCACCGGGGTGAGCCAGAACACTGAAGCTTTCTTT.